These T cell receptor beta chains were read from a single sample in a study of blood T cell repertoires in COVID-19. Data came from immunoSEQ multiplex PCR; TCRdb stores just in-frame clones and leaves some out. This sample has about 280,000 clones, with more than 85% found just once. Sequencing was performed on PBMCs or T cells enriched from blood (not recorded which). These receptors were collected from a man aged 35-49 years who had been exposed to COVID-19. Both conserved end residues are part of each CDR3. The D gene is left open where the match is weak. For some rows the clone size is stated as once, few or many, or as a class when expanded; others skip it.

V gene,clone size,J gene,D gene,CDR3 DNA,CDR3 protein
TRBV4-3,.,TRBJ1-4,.,TGCGCCAGCAGCCAAGATCCCGAGGGAACTAATGAAAAACTGTTTTTT,CASSQDPEGTNEKLFF
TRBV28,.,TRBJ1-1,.,TGTGCCAGCAGTTTATACAGGGTAGGCACTGAAGCTTTCTTT,CASSLYRVGTEAFF
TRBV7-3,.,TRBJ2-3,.,TGTGCCAGCAGCTTATTCGGCGGGATGGTAACAGATACGCAGTATTTT,CASSLFGGMVTDTQYF
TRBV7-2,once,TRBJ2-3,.,TGTGCCAGCAGCTTAGGGCGGGATTTTGATACGCAGTATTTT,CASSLGRDFDTQYF
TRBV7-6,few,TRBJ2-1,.,TGTGCCAGCAGCTTTTTACTACCTAACAATGAGCAGTTCTTC,CASSFLLPNNEQFF
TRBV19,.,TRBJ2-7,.,TGTGCCAGTAGTTGGGGTAGCGACGAGCAGTACTTC,CASSWGSDEQYF
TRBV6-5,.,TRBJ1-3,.,TGTGCCAGCAGTCCATCAACAGCCAACACCATATATTTT,CASSPSTANTIYF
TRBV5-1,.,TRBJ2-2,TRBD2,TGCGCCAGCAGTCCAAGCGGGATTAACACCGGGGAGCTGTTTTTT,CASSPSGINTGELFF
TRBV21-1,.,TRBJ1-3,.,TGTGCCAGCAGCCCCTGGGGACAGACTGGAAACACCATATATTTT,CASSPWGQTGNTIYF
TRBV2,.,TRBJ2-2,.,TGTGCCAGCAGTGGGGCTACAGGGAAAGCTGGGGAGCTGTTTTTT,CASSGATGKAGELFF
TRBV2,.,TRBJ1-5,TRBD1,TGTGCCAGCAGTGGGGACAGTATCAATCAGCCCCAGCATTTT,CASSGDSINQPQHF
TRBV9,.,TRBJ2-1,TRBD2,TGTGCCAGCAGCGTAGATACGTTGGGGACTAGCGGGAGAGGGAATGAGCAGTTCTTC,CASSVDTLGTSGRGNEQFF
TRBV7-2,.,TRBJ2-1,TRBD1,TGTGCCAGCAGCTTCACCGGGACAGCCTACAATGAGCAGTTCTTC,CASSFTGTAYNEQFF
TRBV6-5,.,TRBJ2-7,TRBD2,TGTGCCAGCAGTTTACTAGCGGACCGGGCCTACGAGCAGTACTTC,CASSLLADRAYEQYF
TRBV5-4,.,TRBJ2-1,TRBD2,TGTGCCAGCAGCTTGGCTAGCGGGGTGAACAATGAGCAGTTCTTC,CASSLASGVNNEQFF
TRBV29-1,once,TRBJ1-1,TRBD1,TGCAGCGGAGCCGGGACAGGGAAGGCTACCTTT,CSGAGTGKATF
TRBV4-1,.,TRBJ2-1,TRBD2,TGCGCCAGCAGCCAAGATCGGGCGGGAGGGCATAACAATGAGCAGTTCTTC,CASSQDRAGGHNNEQFF
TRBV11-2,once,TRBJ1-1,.,TGTGCCAGCAGCTTAGATACACCATCGAACACTGAAGCTTTCTTT,CASSLDTPSNTEAFF
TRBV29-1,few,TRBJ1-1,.,TGCAGCGTTGTTGATCAGGTCGAGGGGGCTGAAGCTTTCTTT,CSVVDQVEGAEAFF
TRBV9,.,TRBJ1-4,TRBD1,TGTGCCAGCAGCGCGGGACAGGGGTTCGCGTGGACTAATGAAAAACTGTTTTTT,CASSAGQGFAWTNEKLFF
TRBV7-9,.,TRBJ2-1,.,TGTGCCAGCAGCTGGGACAACAATGAGCAGTTCTTC,CASSWDNNEQFF
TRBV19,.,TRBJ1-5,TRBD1,TGTGCCAGTAGTATAAGTAGGGACAGCCTCCAGCCCCAGCATTTT,CASSISRDSLQPQHF
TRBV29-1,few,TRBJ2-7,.,TGCAGCGCCCAACACGGGTCCTACGAGCAGTACTTC,CSAQHGSYEQYF
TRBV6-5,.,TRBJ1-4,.,TGTGCCAGCAGCCAGGGAAGGGGGAATGAAAAACTGTTTTTT,CASSQGRGNEKLFF
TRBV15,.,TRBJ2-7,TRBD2,TGTGCCACCAGCGGAGAACTAGCGGGAGGGCCCTACGAGCAGTACTTC,CATSGELAGGPYEQYF
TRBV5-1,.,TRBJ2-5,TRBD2,TGCGCCAGCAGCTCCTCTACTAGCGTAGAGACCCAGTACTTC,CASSSSTSVETQYF
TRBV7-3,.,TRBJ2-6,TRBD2,TGTGCCAGCAGCCCCGGGGGGGTCGGGGCCAACGTCCTGACTTTC,CASSPGGVGANVLTF
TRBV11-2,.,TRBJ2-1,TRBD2,TGTGCCAGCAGCTTGACTAGCGGGAGGGAGAATGAGCAGTTCTTC,CASSLTSGRENEQFF
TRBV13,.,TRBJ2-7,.,TGTGCCAGCAGCTTAGGTCCAGGGGCCTCCCTCTACGACGAGCAGTACTTC,CASSLGPGASLYDEQYF
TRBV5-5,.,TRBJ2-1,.,TGTGCCAGCAGCTTTTCAGTTAATGAGCAGTTCTTC,CASSFSVNEQFF
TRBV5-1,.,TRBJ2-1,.,TGCGCCAGCAGCCCATCCCCGGGGGTTTCATTCAATGAGCAGTTCTTC,CASSPSPGVSFNEQFF
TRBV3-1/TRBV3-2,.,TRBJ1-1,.,TGTGCCAGCAGCCAAGGCTACAGGACAACGATGAACACTGAAGCTTTCTTT,CASSQGYRTTMNTEAFF
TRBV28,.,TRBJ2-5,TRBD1,TGTGCCAGCAGTACACCACCGGGACAGGGGGTCCAAGAGACCCAGTACTTC,CASSTPPGQGVQETQYF
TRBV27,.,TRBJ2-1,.,TGTGCCAGCAGTCGGACTTGGAACAATGAGCAGTTCTTC,CASSRTWNNEQFF
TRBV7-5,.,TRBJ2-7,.,TGTGTCAGAGATACTAGCGCCGAGAGCTCCTACGAGCAGTACTTC,CVRDTSAESSYEQYF
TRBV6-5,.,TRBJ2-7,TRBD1,TGTGCCAGCAGCCGTCCCGGGACAGGGTCCTACGAGCAGTACTTC,CASSRPGTGSYEQYF
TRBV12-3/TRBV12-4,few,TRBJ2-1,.,TGTGCCAGCAGTTTCCCCGGGAGTGAGCAGTTCTTC,CASSFPGSEQFF
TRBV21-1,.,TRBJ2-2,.,TGTGCCAGCAGCCAAAAGGGGACTAGCGGCGGGGAGCTGTTTTTT,CASSQKGTSGGELFF
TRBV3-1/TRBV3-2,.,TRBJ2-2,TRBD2,TGTGCCAGCAGCCCGAGACTAGCGGGAGAGTGTACCGGGGAGCTGTTTTTT,CASSPRLAGECTGELFF
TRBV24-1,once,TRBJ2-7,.,TGTGCCACCAGTGATAGGACAAGCTACGAGCAGTACTTC,CATSDRTSYEQYF
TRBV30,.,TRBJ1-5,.,TGTGCCTGGAGTGCAGGGGGCAATCAGCCCCAGCATTTT,CAWSAGGNQPQHF
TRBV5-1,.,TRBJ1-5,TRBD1,TGCGCCAGCAGCTTTCTACCGGGACAGGGGGCCCAGCCCCAGCATTTT,CASSFLPGQGAQPQHF
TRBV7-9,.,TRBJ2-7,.,TGTGCCAGCAGCTTCGGAGTCCCCTACTACGAGCAGTACTTC,CASSFGVPYYEQYF
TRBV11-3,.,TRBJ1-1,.,TGTGCCAGCAGCGGGAGAGATCTGAACACTGAAGCTTTCTTT,CASSGRDLNTEAFF
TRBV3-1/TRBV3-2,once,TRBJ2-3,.,TGTGCCAGCAGCCCCTCACTTAATCTGAATACGCAGTATTTT,CASSPSLNLNTQYF
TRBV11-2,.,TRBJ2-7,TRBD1,TGTGCCAGCAGCCCCCGGACAGGGAGCGCCTACGAGCAGTACTTC,CASSPRTGSAYEQYF
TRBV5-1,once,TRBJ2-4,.,TGCGCCAGCAGCATCCCGACAGCGTCTAGGGACAAAAACATTCAGTACTTC,CASSIPTASRDKNIQYF
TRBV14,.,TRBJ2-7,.,TGTGCCAGCAGCCAATTGTTCATCTACGAGCAGTACTTC,CASSQLFIYEQYF
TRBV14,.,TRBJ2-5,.,TGTGCCAGCAGCCAGGGATCCGGAACTAGATTTGAGACCCAGTACTTC,CASSQGSGTRFETQYF
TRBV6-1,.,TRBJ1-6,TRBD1,TGTGCCAGCAGTGAACTTATTGGACAGGGAGCTAATTCACCCCTCCACTTT,CASSELIGQGANSPLHF
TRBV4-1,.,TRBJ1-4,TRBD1,TGCGCCAGCAGCCAAGTCCCGGGACAGGGAAATGAAAAACTGTTTTTT,CASSQVPGQGNEKLFF
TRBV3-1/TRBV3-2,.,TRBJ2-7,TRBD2,TGTGCCAGCAGCCAGGCCCGACTAGCGGGAGGCTACGAGCAGTACTTC,CASSQARLAGGYEQYF